These T cell receptor beta chains were read from a single sample in a study of PD-1 blockade in classical Hodgkin lymphoma. Libraries were prepared by immunoSEQ multiplex PCR; TCRdb keeps only in-frame clonotypes and omits some of them. The data contain nearly 25,000 clones, around 83% of them seen just once; the ten biggest clones take up under 2%. The sequencing used CD4+ T cells from blood, collected at baseline. Every receptor here comes from a human donor with classical Hodgkin lymphoma. Each CDR3 is given with its conserved first and last residue. D genes are given only for firm matches. Size is omitted from some rows. Given values are once, few, many or a class for expanded clones.

size: -; V: TRBV21-1; J: TRBJ1-1; D: -; DNA: TGTGCCAGCAGCCGACGTCCGGGCTCATTGGACAGGGGGCGACGGAAAGCTTTCTTT; CDR3: CASSRRPGSLDRGRRKAFF
size: once; V: TRBV7-3; J: TRBJ2-3; D: -; DNA: TGTGCCAGCAGCTCCCGTCCAGCAGATACGCAGTATTTT; CDR3: CASSSRPADTQYF
size: -; V: TRBV2; J: TRBJ1-1; D: TRBD1; DNA: TGTGCCAGCAGTGGACAGGGTAGGAACACTGAAGCTTTCTTT; CDR3: CASSGQGRNTEAFF
size: -; V: TRBV25-1; J: TRBJ2-1; D: TRBD1; DNA: TGTGCCAGCAGTGATTATACGACAGGGCTTGGCAATGAGCAGTTCTTC; CDR3: CASSDYTTGLGNEQFF
size: -; V: TRBV28; J: TRBJ2-1; D: -; DNA: TGTGCCAGCAATAGCGGAACCCCCCGCAATGAGCAGTTCTTC; CDR3: CASNSGTPRNEQFF
size: -; V: TRBV7-9; J: TRBJ2-2; D: -; DNA: TGTGCCAGCAGCCCCCTAGGCGGGTCCCACACCGGGGAGCTGTTTTTT; CDR3: CASSPLGGSHTGELFF
size: -; V: TRBV2; J: TRBJ1-2; D: TRBD1; DNA: TGTGCCAGCGGCCTCTTAAGGCAGGGGGCGGATGGCTACACCTTC; CDR3: CASGLLRQGADGYTF
size: -; V: TRBV1; J: TRBJ2-2; D: -; DNA: TGCACCAGCAGCCAATCGAACGGGGGGAACACCGGGGAGCTGTTTTTT; CDR3: CTSSQSNGGNTGELFF
size: -; V: TRBV28; J: TRBJ2-3; D: TRBD2; DNA: TGTGCCAGCAGGGCCTCGGATGGGGGGGGGAGGACGCAGTATTTT; CDR3: CASRASDGGGRTQYF
size: -; V: TRBV4-3; J: TRBJ2-1; D: -; DNA: TGCGCCAGCAGCCAAGCCCATTCGGGGAGAAATGAGCAGTTCTTC; CDR3: CASSQAHSGRNEQFF
size: -; V: TRBV7-2; J: TRBJ2-7; D: TRBD2; DNA: TGTGCCAGCAGCTTTACGTCTAGCGGGGGGAGGGAGCAGTACTTC; CDR3: CASSFTSSGGREQYF
size: -; V: TRBV6-5; J: TRBJ1-4; D: -; DNA: TGTGCCAGCAGTTACAGGGGACGGAAAGCGAGTGAAAAACTGTTTTTT; CDR3: CASSYRGRKASEKLFF
size: -; V: TRBV14; J: TRBJ1-1; D: TRBD1; DNA: TGTGCCAGCAGCCAGGACAGGGTCAGGTCTTTCTTT; CDR3: CASSQDRVRSFF
size: -; V: TRBV18; J: TRBJ1-1; D: -; DNA: TGTGCCAGCTCACTACTTTCTCTGGAGCTTAACACTGAAGCTTTCTTT; CDR3: CASSLLSLELNTEAFF
size: -; V: TRBV15; J: TRBJ2-3; D: TRBD2; DNA: TGTGCCACCAGCAGAGATAACAGCGGGGCAGGGGATACGCAGTATTTT; CDR3: CATSRDNSGAGDTQYF
size: few; V: TRBV18; J: TRBJ1-5; D: -; DNA: TGTGCCAGCTCACCTGACAGCGGCAATCAGCCCCAGCATTTT; CDR3: CASSPDSGNQPQHF
size: -; V: TRBV6-1; J: TRBJ2-3; D: -; DNA: TGTGCCAGCAGTACTGGACAGCTTCGCACAGATACGCAGTATTTT; CDR3: CASSTGQLRTDTQYF
size: -; V: TRBV9; J: TRBJ1-4; D: -; DNA: TGTGCCAGCAGCGTAGCTGGGGGGGCAACTAATGAAAAACTGTTTTTT; CDR3: CASSVAGGATNEKLFF
size: -; V: TRBV4-3; J: TRBJ2-5; D: -; DNA: TGCGCCAGCAGCCAAGGACGAACTGGGCGGGAGACCCAGTACTTC; CDR3: CASSQGRTGRETQYF
size: -; V: TRBV4-3; J: TRBJ2-6; D: -; DNA: TGCGCCAGCAGCCCCAGAGGGTCTGGGGCCAACGTCCTGACTTTC; CDR3: CASSPRGSGANVLTF
size: -; V: TRBV2; J: TRBJ1-5; D: TRBD1; DNA: TGTGCCAGCAGTGGACAGGGGGGACGTCAGCCCCAGCATTTT; CDR3: CASSGQGGRQPQHF
size: -; V: TRBV7-8; J: TRBJ2-7; D: TRBD2; DNA: TGTGCCAGCAGCTTAGGAGCTCAGCGGGGATCCGAGCAGTACTTC; CDR3: CASSLGAQRGSEQYF
size: -; V: TRBV2; J: TRBJ2-6; D: -; DNA: TGTGCCAGCACGTTTCATGGGGTGTCTGGGGCCAACGTCCTGACTTTC; CDR3: CASTFHGVSGANVLTF
size: -; V: TRBV11-2; J: TRBJ1-1; D: -; DNA: TGTGCCAGCAGCTTCATGGAGGGAGATGCTGAAGCTTTCTTT; CDR3: CASSFMEGDAEAFF
size: -; V: TRBV7-8; J: TRBJ2-3; D: -; DNA: TGTGCCAGCAGTTCGGGATTCGGTACGCAGTATTTT; CDR3: CASSSGFGTQYF
size: -; V: TRBV27; J: TRBJ1-5; D: TRBD1; DNA: TGTGCCAGTGGAGGACAGGGCAATCAGCCCCAGCATTTT; CDR3: CASGGQGNQPQHF
size: -; V: TRBV9; J: TRBJ1-2; D: -; DNA: TGTGCCAGCAGCGCCACTAACTATGGCTACACCTTC; CDR3: CASSATNYGYTF
size: -; V: TRBV19; J: TRBJ1-2; D: -; DNA: TGTGCCAGTAGAAGGGACGGCCACGGAACCTATGGCTACACCTTC; CDR3: CASRRDGHGTYGYTF
size: -; V: TRBV7-9; J: TRBJ1-2; D: -; DNA: TGTGCCAGCAGCTCGGGCGGCGTAATAAGGCAGGGCTACACCTTC; CDR3: CASSSGGVIRQGYTF
size: few; V: TRBV29-1; J: TRBJ2-7; D: -; DNA: TGCAGCGTTAATCGGGGTACTGGGAACGAGCAGTACTTC; CDR3: CSVNRGTGNEQYF
size: -; V: TRBV7-6; J: TRBJ2-6; D: TRBD2; DNA: TGTGCCAGCAGCCAAGGACTAGCGGGCCCCTCTGGGGCCAACGTCCTGACTTTC; CDR3: CASSQGLAGPSGANVLTF
size: -; V: TRBV5-1; J: TRBJ2-1; D: -; DNA: TGCGCCAGCAGCTTGGACGGACACCTATACAATGAGCAGTTCTTC; CDR3: CASSLDGHLYNEQFF
size: -; V: TRBV19; J: TRBJ1-1; D: -; DNA: TGTGCCAGTAGTATACCGGGACCGGTGAACACTGAAGCTTTCTTT; CDR3: CASSIPGPVNTEAFF
size: -; V: TRBV18; J: TRBJ1-4; D: TRBD1; DNA: TGTGCCAGCTCACCTGGGACAGTCTTTGAAAAACTGTTTTTT; CDR3: CASSPGTVFEKLFF
size: -; V: TRBV18; J: TRBJ1-5; D: -; DNA: TGTGCCAGCTCAATAGGACAAATTAGCAATCAGCCCCAGCATTTT; CDR3: CASSIGQISNQPQHF
size: -; V: TRBV7-6; J: TRBJ2-7; D: -; DNA: TGTGCCAGCAGCTTAGAGGCCATCGATTCTCTACTAACTTTGGAGTACGAGCAGTACTTC; CDR3: CASSLEAIDSLLTLEYEQYF
size: once; V: TRBV5-1; J: TRBJ1-4; D: TRBD1; DNA: TGCGCCAGCAGCTTGGGCGGGACAGGAAATGAAAAACTGTTTTTT; CDR3: CASSLGGTGNEKLFF
size: -; V: TRBV7-2; J: TRBJ2-3; D: TRBD2; DNA: TGTGCCAGCAGCGACGGCGGGAGTAGCACAGATACGCAGTATTTT; CDR3: CASSDGGSSTDTQYF
size: few; V: TRBV4-1; J: TRBJ2-1; D: -; DNA: TGCGCCAGCAGCCAAGTTGACATGGGGTTTTACAATGAGCAGTTCTTC; CDR3: CASSQVDMGFYNEQFF
size: -; V: TRBV19; J: TRBJ2-5; D: -; DNA: TGTGCCAGTTCAGGGATCCCAGAGACCCAGTACTTC; CDR3: CASSGIPETQYF
size: -; V: TRBV18; J: TRBJ1-2; D: -; DNA: TGTGCCAGCTCACCGGCGACAGCTCAGTCAGACTATGGCTACACCTTC; CDR3: CASSPATAQSDYGYTF
size: -; V: TRBV4-3; J: TRBJ2-2; D: TRBD1; DNA: TGCGCCAGCAGCCCACAGGGGGCGAACACCGGGGAGCTGTTTTTT; CDR3: CASSPQGANTGELFF
size: few; V: TRBV30; J: TRBJ1-3; D: -; DNA: TGTGCCTGGAGTGTGGGCCCAGGAAACACCATATATTTT; CDR3: CAWSVGPGNTIYF
size: -; V: TRBV7-9; J: TRBJ2-5; D: -; DNA: TGTGCCAGCAGCTTAGTGGGGGGCAGGGAGACCCAGTACTTC; CDR3: CASSLVGGRETQYF